The rows below give T cell receptor beta chains drawn from one sample of a study of technical replicates of blood from a few donors. Sequenced by immunoSEQ multiplex PCR; TCRdb stores in-frame clones only, minus some. The table lists 87,000 or so clones, roughly 94% of them singletons. The sample consisted of T cells isolated from PBMCs. All receptors come from a human donor in good health. CDR3s include the opening cysteine and the closing phenylalanine or tryptophan. The D gene is left open where the match is weak. Where a row states a size, it is once, few, many or the class of an expanded clone; other rows omit it.

j_call,clone_size,v_call,d_call,cdr3_nt,cdr3_aa
TRBJ2-5,NA,TRBV5-1,NA,TGCGCCAGCAGCCCGTCGACATTCCAAGAGACCCAGTACTTC,CASSPSTFQETQYF
TRBJ2-1,once,TRBV28,TRBD1,TGTGCCAGCAAATTATTGGGACAGGGTCATTCGGGCAATGAGCAGTTCTTC,CASKLLGQGHSGNEQFF
TRBJ1-4,NA,TRBV7-9,NA,TGTGCCAGCGGGAGTAATGAAAAACTGTTTTTT,CASGSNEKLFF
TRBJ1-1,NA,TRBV10-3,TRBD1,TGTGCCATCAGTGACTTACGATATCCGGGACAGGGGGCCTACACTGAAGCTTTCTTT,CAISDLRYPGQGAYTEAFF
TRBJ2-5,NA,TRBV11-2,NA,TGTGCCAGCAGCTTAGAGCGAGTTGCCCAAGAGACCCAGTACTTC,CASSLERVAQETQYF
TRBJ1-2,NA,TRBV6-4,NA,TGTGCCAGCAGTGACGGGGCCCTTAACTATGGCTACACCTTC,CASSDGALNYGYTF
TRBJ2-7,NA,TRBV6-5,NA,TGTGCCAGCAGTTCCGGGACTCTCTCTCCCATCTACGAGCAGTACTTC,CASSSGTLSPIYEQYF
TRBJ1-3,once,TRBV7-9,NA,TGTGCCAGCAGCTTAGAGCGGAGGGCTGGAAACACCATATATTTT,CASSLERRAGNTIYF
TRBJ1-1,NA,TRBV30,NA,TGTGCCTGGAGTGGCAGTTTGAACACTGAAGCTTTCTTT,CAWSGSLNTEAFF
TRBJ2-7,NA,TRBV30,NA,TGTGCCTGGGGGGCGCCGAACCTTTACGAGCAGTACTTC,CAWGAPNLYEQYF
TRBJ2-4,NA,TRBV7-9,TRBD1,TGTGCCAGCAGCTCGGACAGGGCCAACCTAAACATTCAGTACTTC,CASSSDRANLNIQYF
TRBJ1-1,NA,TRBV21-1,NA,TGTGCCAGCAGCAGGGGGCGGCCCTTGGTGGCTTTCTTT,CASSRGRPLVAFF
TRBJ2-7,NA,TRBV6-4,NA,TGTGCCAGCAGTGACTCCGGTTTCCACTACGAGCAGTACTTC,CASSDSGFHYEQYF
TRBJ1-2,NA,TRBV27,TRBD1,TGTGCCAGCAGGCTGACAGGGACTAACTATGGCTACACCTTC,CASRLTGTNYGYTF
TRBJ2-1,NA,TRBV7-8,NA,TGTGCCAGCAGCTTAGTACAGGGTGAACAGTTCTTC,CASSLVQGEQFF
TRBJ1-2,NA,TRBV18,NA,TGTGCCAGCTCACCCCAGGGAGGAGCTAACTATGGCTACACCTTC,CASSPQGGANYGYTF
TRBJ1-1,NA,TRBV19,TRBD1,TGTGCCAGTAGTATAAACGGACAGGGCTACACTGAAGCTTTCTTT,CASSINGQGYTEAFF
TRBJ2-7,NA,TRBV30,TRBD1,TGTGCCTGGAGTGTAATCGGGACAGACAATTACGAGCAGTACTTC,CAWSVIGTDNYEQYF
TRBJ2-2,NA,TRBV15,TRBD2,TGTGCCACCAGCCCGACTAGCGGCTATGGGGAGCTGTTTTTT,CATSPTSGYGELFF
TRBJ1-1,NA,TRBV30,NA,TGTGCCTGGAGACCGAAGGGAGTCACTGAAGCTTTCTTT,CAWRPKGVTEAFF
TRBJ1-5,NA,TRBV9,TRBD1,TGTGCCAGCAGCGTTGGGACAGGGGTAAGCAATCAGCCCCAGCATTTT,CASSVGTGVSNQPQHF
TRBJ2-3,NA,TRBV15,TRBD2,TGTGCCACCAGCAGTCCAGAGCGGGAGCCCGATACGCAGTATTTT,CATSSPEREPDTQYF
TRBJ2-3,NA,TRBV4-3,TRBD2,TGCGCCAGCAGCCAGCATAATAGCGGGAGGGAGGATACGCAGTATTTT,CASSQHNSGREDTQYF
TRBJ2-2,NA,TRBV19,NA,TGTGCCAGTAGACCATTCCGGGACACCGGGGAGCTGTTTTTT,CASRPFRDTGELFF
TRBJ1-1,NA,TRBV14,TRBD1,TGTGCCAGCAGCTATGACAGGGAAGTGGCACCCTCTTTCTTT,CASSYDREVAPSFF
TRBJ1-3,NA,TRBV7-7,NA,TGTGCCAGCAGCTTAGGGAGCACTGGAAACACCATATATTTT,CASSLGSTGNTIYF
TRBJ2-1,NA,TRBV14,TRBD1,TGTGCCAGCAGCCCCCGACAGGGGGCTGAGCAGTTCTTC,CASSPRQGAEQFF
TRBJ1-1,NA,TRBV21-1,NA,TGTGCCAGCAGCATATTGCCGGGGGACACTGAAGCTTTCTTT,CASSILPGDTEAFF
TRBJ1-1,NA,TRBV4-3,NA,TGCGCCAGCAGCCAGAGGCCCGCTGAAGCTTTCTTT,CASSQRPAEAFF
TRBJ2-7,NA,TRBV27,NA,TGTGCCAGCAGTTTGACAGAAAACTACGAGCAGTACTTC,CASSLTENYEQYF
TRBJ2-7,NA,TRBV4-1,NA,TGCGCCAGCAGCCACGAGGTAACCTACGAGCAGTACTTC,CASSHEVTYEQYF
TRBJ2-2,NA,TRBV7-3,NA,TGTGCCAGCAGCCCAGGGGCCGGGGAGCTGTTTTTT,CASSPGAGELFF
TRBJ1-3,NA,TRBV9,NA,TGTGCCAGCAGCGTAAGGGTGACAGGCTCTGGAAACACCATATATTTT,CASSVRVTGSGNTIYF